This TCR beta chain originates from a study of blood T cell repertoires in COVID-19. Study information: Sites across the United States, Italy and Spain contributed samples from acute and convalescent COVID-19. Sample material is recorded as cDNA or gDNA derived from T cells, B-cell-depleted T cells, or PBMCs.

This CDR3 is 14 amino acids long. Trimming took 0 bases from V and 5 from J, leaving 8 bases between them. Looked up from germline, CDR1 is LGHNA and CDR2 is YSLEER. Authors' data handling: Reference gene primer amplification yielded estimated nucleated cell counts. This table comes from immunoSEQ multiplex PCR, and its TCRdb copy is limited to in-frame clones, with some not included. For V, J and clone size, that table is used; D and trimming come from the DNA. The sample has about 95,000 clones, approximately 91% seen once. This receptor was taken from a man in his sixties with COVID-19, enrolled during active disease. Sample: peripheral blood. V is TRBV4-3 and J is TRBJ2-1; no clear D gene. In nucleotides, the CDR3 is TGCGCCAGCAGCCAAGATCTCAGAAACAATGAGCAGTTCTTC. Its translation is CASSQDLRNNEQFF.